The entry below describes one T cell receptor (beta chain). Its antigen remains undetermined. Base qualities are missing; no much larger clone stands one base away. This entry is derived from a study of T cell clonotyping in hematopoietic cell transplantation (TCRdb year 2021). Regarding the complete study: Pretransplant samples from recipients were collected after cytoreduction. In the study, around 140 blood samples were gathered from under 45 consecutive transplant recipients and their related donors. Recruitment of patients ran from late 2015 to early 2017, and follow-up continued until September 2020 or until death. Study-wide findings and limitations: The sample size was limited, and CD4 and CD8 repertoire contributions could not be separated because cells were not sorted. Only a small fraction of recipient repertoires overlapped donor repertoires, with over 95% appearing de novo at the given depth. Donor and pretransplant recipient Inverse Simpson Index values predicted broader posttransplant TCR repertoire diversity. After transplant, TCR diversity in recipients dropped, and pathologically expanded clonotypes increased progressively from day 30 to day 180.

The meaning of the sample's time point label: recipient sample about 28 days before transplant, after cytoreduction. Blood samples were obtained from recipients approximately 28 days before transplant and at days 30, 100 and 180 after transplant. Nuclei Lysis Solution was used to extract genomic DNA from fresh or cryopreserved unfractionated peripheral blood mononuclear cells. TCR beta CDR3 regions were amplified from genomic DNA with the immunoSEQ assay, a bias-controlled multiplex PCR using V- and J-specific primers. A proprietary barcode and Illumina adapter sequences were added to the CDR3 amplicons in a second PCR step. An Illumina MiSeq instrument was used for sequencing of the CDR3 libraries. As for how the authors treated the data: Export and quality control were done with immunoSEQ Analyzer 3.0, while downstream analyses used R Bioconductor and Immunarch. Repertoire metrics were calculated using only productive rearrangements within the normalized downsampled data set. Pathologically expanded clonotypes were defined as those larger than 5 templates in the normalized cohort. The Inverse Simpson Index served as the measure of repertoire diversity. To capture all clonotypes, the CMV-specificity analyses were run on the non-normalized data set. TCRdb re-hosts the immuneACCESS table, in-frame sequences only. Its copies lack some clones; in the studies checked, an unresolved V gene accounts for under half of them, and the cause for the rest is not known. From that table come the V and J calls and clone size; the DNA was used to work out D and trimming. The sample table shows tens of thousands of clones, and around 85% are seen once. The ten largest clones add up to approximately 3% of the sample.

This TCR was sampled from a man aged 55-75 years with acute myeloid leukemia. Some clones in this sample may be carry-over from other donors' samples. Sequencing used peripheral blood mononuclear cells, obtained before stem cell transplant.

The CDR3 sequence is CASSHGQGEETQYF. The DNA sequence is as follows: TGTGCCAGCAGTCACGGACAGGGAGAAGAGACCCAGTACTTC. Recombination connected TRBV27 to TRBJ2-5, with TRBD1 identical over 8 junction bases. Reading from cysteine to phenylalanine, the CDR3 counts 14 amino acids. Of all the DNA, just the CDR3 is kept, 42 bases in frame from base 1. V ends up 5 bases short and J 3 bases short, with an unmatched junction base count of 5. The germline V gene (reference sequence) yields MNHEY for CDR1 and SMNVEV for CDR2.